Below are 22 T cell receptor beta chains sequenced from a single sample in a study of CD8 T cells in Susac syndrome. cDNA came from about 0.5 to 1 ug RNA primed by random hexamers. TCRdb fed the immunoSEQ multiplex PCR reads into MiXCR, producing one record per CDR3 protein. Counted here are about 280,000 distinct CDR3 sequences, about 85% occurring once; the ten biggest clones make up over 0.09%. Sequences were obtained from CD8+ T cells from PBMCs. All receptors derive from a human donor with multiple sclerosis.

In DNA form, the CDR3 reads TGTGCCAGCAGTTCCCGAACCTACGAGCAGTACTTC. Translated: CASSSRTYEQYF. The genes are TRBV27 and TRBJ2-7; D call uncertain. CDR1 MNHEY and CDR2 SMNVEV come from the germline V gene (reference sequence). The CDR3 spans 12 residues. Between the trimmed V and J ends, which lost 4 bases and 2 bases, there was a span of 6 bases.

The chain recombines TRBV19 with TRBJ2-7; 7 nucleotides line up with TRBD2. This CDR3 is built from 14 residues. Germline CDR1 reads LNHDA; CDR2 reads SQIVND (reference sequence). The J segment lost 1 base and the V segment lost 6 bases, leaving 6 bases of the junction unmatched. The chain's CDR3 is CASSLAGESYEQYF. The CDR3 bases are TGTGCCAGTAGCCTCGCGGGGGAATCCTACGAGCAGTACTTC.

The genes are TRBV3-1 and TRBJ2-7; no clear D. CDR1 is LGHDT and CDR2 is YNNKEL in the germline V gene (reference sequence). The CDR3 has 11 residues. V was pared by 1 base and J by 5 bases, with 3 bases between. CDR3 residues: CASSQGHEQYF. The CDR3 nucleotides read TGTGCCAGCAGCCAAGGTCACGAGCAGTACTTC.

V and J are TRBV29-1 and TRBJ2-1, with D perhaps matching TRBD2 (6 bases). V was clipped by 6 bases and J by 0 bases, with 12 bases between them. This CDR3 region has 14 residues. From germline, CDR1 is SQVTM and CDR2 ANQGSEA. The CDR3 protein is CSVPLRDSYNEQFF. The CDR3 DNA sequence: TGCAGCGTACCGTTGCGGGACTCCTACAATGAGCAGTTCTTC.

The rearrangement uses TRBV5-6 and TRBJ2-5; 12 nucleotides match TRBD2. V lost 3 bases and J lost 3; bases outside the gene matches: 6. The CDR3 runs to 16 residues. Germline lookup yields CDR1 SGHDT and CDR2 YYEEEE. The CDR3 loop is CASSSGLAGYEETQYF. In DNA, the CDR3 is TGTGCCAGCAGCTCCGGACTAGCGGGATATGAAGAGACCCAGTACTTC.

A few counts support this clonotype. This sequence joins TRBV6-1 and TRBJ2-7; the match to TRBD1 covers 7 bases. CDR3 length: 13 residues. V dropped 5 bases and J dropped 3; count of bases not matched to a gene: 4. Germline CDR1 is MNHNS and CDR2 is SASEGT. The DNA of the CDR3 is TGTGCCAGCAGTCGGGACAGTTACTACGAGCAGTACTTC. It codes for CASSRDSYYEQYF.

V is TRBV28 and J is TRBJ2-7; 7 bases align to TRBD2. Germline V gives CDR1 MDHEN, CDR2 SYDVKM. The CDR3 is made up of 14 amino acids. V was pared by 6 bases and J by 4 bases, with 9 bases of the junction left unmatched. The CDR3 region is CASSALGGRYEQYF. The CDR3 coding sequence is TGTGCCAGCAGCGCTTTGGGAGGGAGATACGAGCAGTACTTC.

The sample holds one count of this clonotype. No conserved phenylalanine or tryptophan is present at the end of the CDR3, so a read error is the likely explanation. This sequence joins TRBV2 and TRBJ1-2; 9 bases agree with TRBD1. Germline V gene lookup returns CDR1 SNHLY and CDR2 FYNNEI. V dropped 8 bases and J dropped 0; count of bases not matched to a gene: 7. The CDR3 spans 15 residues. This chain's CDR3 is CASGGQGDTNYGYTL. As DNA, the CDR3 is TGTGCCAGCGGGGGACAGGGAGATACTAACTATGGCTACACCCTC.

The chain combines TRBV5-1 with TRBJ1-1; TRBD1 aligns across 9 bases. Germline V gene data show CDR1 as SGHRS and CDR2 as YFSETQ. The junction had 3 bases not matched to a gene; V was cut back by 4 bases and J by 2 bases. This CDR3 spans 14 amino acids. The CDR3: CASSQQGANTEAFF. CDR3 nucleotide sequence: TGCGCCAGCAGCCAACAGGGGGCAAACACTGAAGCTTTCTTT.

The table lists this clonotype with a count of one. The chain couples TRBV21-1 to TRBJ2-3; TRBD1 reflects the table's D call only, with no check against the DNA. TRBV21-1 is marked as a pseudogene. The CDR3 is 16 amino acids. CDR3 amino acids: CARHEKATGGTDTQYF. The DNA of the CDR3 is TGTGCCAGGCATGAGAAAGCGACAGGGGGGACAGATACGCAGTATTTT.

J is TRBJ2-1 and V is TRBV2; 9 positions agree with TRBD2. After removal of 6 bases from V and 7 bases from J, the junction contained 7 bases not matched to a gene. This CDR3 spans 14 amino acids. The germline CDR1 and CDR2 sequences are SNHLY and FYNNEI. CDR3 residues: CASRLAGEGNEQFF. The DNA for the CDR3 is TGTGCCAGCAGATTAGCGGGAGAAGGGAATGAGCAGTTCTTC.

This clonotype was counted once. V and J are TRBV15 and TRBJ1-1; 9 nucleotides match TRBD1. With 5 bases clipped from V and 8 bases from J, the junction kept 12 bases outside the gene matches. The CDR3 sequence is 15 residues long. In germline, CDR1 is LNHNV, CDR2 YYDKDF (reference sequence). CDR3 DNA: TGTGCCACCAGCGGACCGGGACAGGGAGGCTGGGAAGCTTTCTTT. It yields the protein CATSGPGQGGWEAFF.

The chain is built from TRBV6-6 and TRBJ2-1, with 10 bases identical to TRBD1. The length of the CDR3 is 16 residues. In germline, CDR1 is MNHNY, CDR2 SVGAGI (reference sequence). Losses at the gene ends were 6 bases for V and 2 bases for J; bases not matched to a gene: 7. The CDR3 here is CASSYRQGAAYNEQFF. The CDR3 region has the DNA TGTGCCAGCAGCTATCGACAGGGGGCCGCCTACAATGAGCAGTTCTTC.

This clonotype has just one count. V gene TRBV11-2 combines with J gene TRBJ2-1; D is perhaps TRBD1 (5 bases). Trimming pared 0 bases from V and 10 bases from J, leaving 13 bases between. This CDR3 spans 14 amino acids. CDR1 is SGHAT and CDR2 is FQNNGV in the germline V gene. CDR3 protein: CASSLDKGRREQFF. CDR3 DNA sequence: TGTGCCAGCAGCTTAGACAAGGGGCGACGGGAGCAGTTCTTC.

V is TRBV27 and J is TRBJ2-7, with D possibly matching TRBD2 (6 bases). Germline values: CDR1 MNHEY, CDR2 SMNVEV (reference sequence). Trimming removed 4 bases at V and 6 bases at J, with 13 bases between. CDR3 size: 13 residues. The CDR3 loop is CASSSGLFGEQYF. CDR3 coding DNA: TGTGCCAGCAGTTCGGGACTGTTTGGCGAGCAGTACTTC.

The rearrangement links TRBV27 to TRBJ2-3; D unclear. CDR3 length: 14 residues. Germline V gives CDR1 MNHEY, CDR2 SMNVEV (reference sequence). Trimming pared 3 bases from V and 3 bases from J, leaving 10 bases between. This chain's CDR3 is CASSFFHATDTQYF. CDR3 in DNA: TGTGCCAGCAGTTTCTTCCACGCAACAGATACGCAGTATTTT.

The chain is built from TRBV2 and TRBJ2-1, with D possibly being TRBD1 or TRBD2 (5 bases each). The V gene lost 1 base and the J gene lost 3 bases, with 22 bases spanning the gap. The CDR3 extends over 19 amino acids. Germline CDR1 and CDR2: SNHLY and FYNNEI. The chain's CDR3 is CASSEEGNAGEGIYNEQFF. DNA of the CDR3: TGTGCCAGCAGTGAAGAAGGTAATGCCGGAGAGGGGATCTACAATGAGCAGTTCTTC.

This chain links TRBV24-1 with TRBJ2-3, with 8 nucleotides matching TRBD1. This CDR3 is 19 amino acids long. With 4 bases clipped from V and 1 base from J, the junction kept 15 bases outside the gene matches. CDR1 and CDR2 (germline): KGHDR, SFDVKD. The CDR3: CATSDSWTGSSPRTDTQYF. In nucleotides, the CDR3 is TGTGCCACCAGTGACTCCTGGACAGGGTCTTCGCCCCGCACAGATACGCAGTATTTT.

This chain uses TRBV10-3 with TRBJ1-5; D is perhaps TRBD1 (5 bases). This CDR3 has 15 residues. V gave up 0 bases and J gave up 1 base, with 7 bases separating them. Germline V gives CDR1 ENHRY, CDR2 SYGVKD. The CDR3 sequence: CAISESRGSNQPQHF. DNA of the CDR3: TGTGCCATCAGTGAGTCAAGGGGCAGCAATCAGCCCCAGCATTTT.

J is TRBJ2-6 and V is TRBV4-1; D unresolved. This CDR3 has 19 residues. Germline values: CDR1 MGHRA, CDR2 YSYEKL. Trimming removed 0 bases from V and 0 bases from J, with 15 bases in between. CDR3 DNA sequence: TGCGCCAGCAGCCAAGAGGCCGGCAGGTACCGCTCTGGGGCCAACGTCCTGACTTTC. It translates to CASSQEAGRYRSGANVLTF.

This chain connects TRBV7-3 to TRBJ2-3, with 7 bases fitting TRBD2. Trimming at V came to 5 bases and at J to 0 bases, leaving 8 bases not matched to a gene. Germline V gene sequence: CDR1 SGHTA, CDR2 FQGTGA. This CDR3 comprises 16 residues. The chain's CDR3 is CASSKLAPQSTDTQYF. CDR3 nucleotides: TGTGCCAGCAGCAAACTAGCGCCACAAAGCACAGATACGCAGTATTTT.

The gene calls are TRBV5-1 and TRBJ1-1; perhaps TRBD1 as D (6 bases). Germline V CDR1 and CDR2: SGHRS, YFSETQ. Trimming removed 2 bases at V and 1 base at J, with 9 bases between. This CDR3 spans 14 amino acids. In DNA, the CDR3 is TGCGCCAGCAGCTTCGAGACAGGGAACACTGAAGCTTTCTTT. It translates to CASSFETGNTEAFF.